This T cell receptor beta chain appears in the sequencing data of a study of T cell responses to AZD1222 COVID-19 vaccine. Study outcomes and limitations: Clonal diversity may have been underestimated, and the donors were mostly white British, with more females than males. Spike-wide vaccine-associated CD4 TCRs dominated at 160-218 and 743-854. The study reported that nearly half of spike-specific TCRs target unmutated variant regions. Spike-specific TCR breadth and depth grew following two AZD1222 doses.

TCRdb's copy holds only in-frame clones and misses some; the assay was immunoSEQ multiplex PCR. The sample lists tens of thousands of clones, around 85% occurring once. On this clone: Its antigen is not known.

The V segment lost 1 base and the J segment 6 bases; nucleotides outside the gene matches: 3. There are 14 residues in the CDR3. Germline lookup yields CDR1 MDHEN and CDR2 SYDVKM. The chain employs TRBV28 and TRBJ1-5, with 7 bases aligning to TRBD1. This TCR derives from an adult in good health. The sample consisted of peripheral blood, taken on day 0 of AZD1222 vaccination. CDR3 in amino acids: CASSLFQGGQPQHF. The CDR3 nucleotides are TGTGCCAGCAGTTTATTCCAGGGGGGTCAGCCCCAGCATTTT.